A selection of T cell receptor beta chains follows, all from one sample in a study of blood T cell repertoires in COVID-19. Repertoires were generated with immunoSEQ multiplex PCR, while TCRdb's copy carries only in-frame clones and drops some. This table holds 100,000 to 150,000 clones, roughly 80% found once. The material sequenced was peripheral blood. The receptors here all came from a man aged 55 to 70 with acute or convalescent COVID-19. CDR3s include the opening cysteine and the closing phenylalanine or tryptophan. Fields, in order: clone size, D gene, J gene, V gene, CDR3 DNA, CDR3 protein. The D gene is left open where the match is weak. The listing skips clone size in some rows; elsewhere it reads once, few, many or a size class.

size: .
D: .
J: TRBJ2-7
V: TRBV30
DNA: TGTGCCTGGAGTCGGCTATTACAGGGTGGGGACGAGCAGTACTTC
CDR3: CAWSRLLQGGDEQYF

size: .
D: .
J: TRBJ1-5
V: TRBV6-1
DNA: TGTGCCAGCAGTGCCCGAGGGTCTCTAAGCAATCAGCCCCAGCATTTT
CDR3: CASSARGSLSNQPQHF

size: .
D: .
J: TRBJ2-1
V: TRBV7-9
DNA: TGTGCCAGCAGCTTACACGAGCGTCGGAGGGGCGATGAGCAGTTCTTC
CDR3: CASSLHERRRGDEQFF

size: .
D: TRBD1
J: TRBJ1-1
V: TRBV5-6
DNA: TGTGCCAGCAGCTTGCTTAGGGACAGGGGGGGTAACACTGAAGCTTTCTTT
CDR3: CASSLLRDRGGNTEAFF

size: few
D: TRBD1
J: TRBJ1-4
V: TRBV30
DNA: TGTGCCTGGAGCACAGGGGGAACTAATGAAAAACTGTTTTTT
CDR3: CAWSTGGTNEKLFF

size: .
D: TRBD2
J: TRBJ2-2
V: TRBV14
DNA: TGTGCCAGCAGTCGTAAAGCGGGACTAGCCTTTACCGGGGAGCTGTTTTTT
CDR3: CASSRKAGLAFTGELFF

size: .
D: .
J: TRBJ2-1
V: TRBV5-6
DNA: TGTGCCAGCAGCCCCATGGGGTCCGGGGTGCATGAGCAGTTCTTC
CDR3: CASSPMGSGVHEQFF

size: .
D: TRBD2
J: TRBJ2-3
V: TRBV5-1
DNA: TGCGCCAGCAGCTTGGTAGCGGGGGCAGATACGCAGTATTTT
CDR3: CASSLVAGADTQYF

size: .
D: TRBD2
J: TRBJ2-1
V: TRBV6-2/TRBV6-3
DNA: TGTGCCAGCAGCCGCGGGGGACTAGCGGGGGGCCAGGGGCAGTTCTTC
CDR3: CASSRGGLAGGQGQFF

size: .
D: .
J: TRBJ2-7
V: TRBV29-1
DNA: TGCAGCGTCTTAGTACCGATTCCCTCCTACGAGCAGTACTTC
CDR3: CSVLVPIPSYEQYF

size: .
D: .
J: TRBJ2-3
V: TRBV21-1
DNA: TGTGCCAGCAGCAAAGTTTCAGCGGGGGGTTCAGATACGCAGTATTTT
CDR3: CASSKVSAGGSDTQYF

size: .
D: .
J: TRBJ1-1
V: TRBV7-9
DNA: TGTGCCAGCAGCAGGACAGAAACAGGGAACACTGAAGCTTTCTTT
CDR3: CASSRTETGNTEAFF

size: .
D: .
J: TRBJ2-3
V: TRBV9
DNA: TGTGCCAGCAGCGTAAACGGGGTGTTGGATACGCAGTATTTT
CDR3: CASSVNGVLDTQYF

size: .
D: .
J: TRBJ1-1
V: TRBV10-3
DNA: TGTGCCACCAGGGGACAGAACACTGAAGCTTTCTTT
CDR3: CATRGQNTEAFF

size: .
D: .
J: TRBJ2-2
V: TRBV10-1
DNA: TGCGCCAGCAGTGAGGGGCGGGAACCCACCGGGGAGCTGTTTTTT
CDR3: CASSEGREPTGELFF

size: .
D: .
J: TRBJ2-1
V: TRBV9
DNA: TGTGCCAGCAGCGTCCGCGACTCCTACAATGAGCAGTTCTTC
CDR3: CASSVRDSYNEQFF

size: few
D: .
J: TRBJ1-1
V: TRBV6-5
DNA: TGTGCCAGCAGATATCCAGGGGCGAACACTGAAGCTTTCTTT
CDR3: CASRYPGANTEAFF

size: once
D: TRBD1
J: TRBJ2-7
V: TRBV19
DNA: TGTGCCAGCAGACGAGGGACAGTTGGCGACGAGCAGTACTTC
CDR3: CASRRGTVGDEQYF

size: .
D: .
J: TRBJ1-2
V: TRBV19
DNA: TGTGCCAGTAGCTCCGGGTGGCAGATCTATGGCTACACCTTC
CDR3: CASSSGWQIYGYTF

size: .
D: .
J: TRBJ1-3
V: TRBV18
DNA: TGTGCCAGCTCACCACCGGGAGTGGGGGCGGCTGGAAACACCATATATTTT
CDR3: CASSPPGVGAAGNTIYF

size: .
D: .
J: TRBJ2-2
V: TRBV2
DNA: TGTGCCAGCAGGAAGGGAGGGGGAGGGAACACCGGGGAGCTGTTTTTT
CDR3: CASRKGGGGNTGELFF

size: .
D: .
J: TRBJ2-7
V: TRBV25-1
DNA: TGTGCCAGCAAGACAGAATCCTACGAGCAGTACTTC
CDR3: CASKTESYEQYF

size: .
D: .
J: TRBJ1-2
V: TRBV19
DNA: TGTGCCAGTAGTATTTTAAATAACTATGGCTACACCTTC
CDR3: CASSILNNYGYTF

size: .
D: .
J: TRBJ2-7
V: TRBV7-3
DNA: TGTGCCAGCAGCTTATTACCAGGCTCCTACGAGCAGTACTTC
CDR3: CASSLLPGSYEQYF

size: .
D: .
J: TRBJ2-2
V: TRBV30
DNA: TGTGCCTGGAAAATACAAACGAACACCGGGGAGCTGTTTTTT
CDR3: CAWKIQTNTGELFF

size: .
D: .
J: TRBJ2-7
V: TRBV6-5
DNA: TGTGCCAGCAGTTCCCCTCGTGTGTTTCGGTACGAGCAGTACTTC
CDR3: CASSSPRVFRYEQYF

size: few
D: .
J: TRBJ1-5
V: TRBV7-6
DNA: TGTGCCAGCAGCGAAACCCCCTTTACTGAGGGATCCGGGCCCCAGCATTTT
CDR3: CASSETPFTEGSGPQHF

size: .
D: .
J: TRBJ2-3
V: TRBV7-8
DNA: TGTGCCAGCAGCCGAGAGGGTGGGGACTGGGATACGCAGTATTTT
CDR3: CASSREGGDWDTQYF

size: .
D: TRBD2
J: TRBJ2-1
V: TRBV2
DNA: TGTGCCAGCAGTTTTGTTAGCGGGGGGCATGAGCAGTTCTTC
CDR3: CASSFVSGGHEQFF

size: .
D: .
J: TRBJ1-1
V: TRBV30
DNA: TGTGCCTGGAGTGTAGGAGGTGCGGCTGAAGCTTTCTTT
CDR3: CAWSVGGAAEAFF

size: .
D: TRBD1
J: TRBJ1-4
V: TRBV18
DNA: TGTGCCAGCTCACTTAATACCGGGACAGGGAATGAAAAACTGTTTTTT
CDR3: CASSLNTGTGNEKLFF

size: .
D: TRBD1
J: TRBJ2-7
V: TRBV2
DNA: TGTGCCCTAACCTCAGGGGGTCGTCGGTACGAGCAGTACTTC
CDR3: CALTSGGRRYEQYF

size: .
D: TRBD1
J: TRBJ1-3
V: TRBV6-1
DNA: TGTGCCAGCAATCCACAGGGGGCAAACACCATATATTTT
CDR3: CASNPQGANTIYF

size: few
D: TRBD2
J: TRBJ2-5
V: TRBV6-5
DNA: TGTGCCAGCATCATCAATGGACTAGCGATCGAGACCCAGTACTTC
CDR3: CASIINGLAIETQYF

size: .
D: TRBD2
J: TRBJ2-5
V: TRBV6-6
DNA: TGTGCCAGCAGTCGCGGTCGGGGAGGGGAAGAGACCCAGTACTTC
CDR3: CASSRGRGGEETQYF

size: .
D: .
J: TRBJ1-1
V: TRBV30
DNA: TGTGCCTGGATGCAGGTACAAAACACTGAAGCTTTCTTT
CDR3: CAWMQVQNTEAFF

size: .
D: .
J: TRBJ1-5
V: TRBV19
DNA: TGTGCCAGCGCCACATTCGGACAGTTTTTTAGCAATCAGCCCCAGCATTTT
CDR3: CASATFGQFFSNQPQHF

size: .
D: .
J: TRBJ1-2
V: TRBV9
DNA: TGTGCCAGCAGCGTATCGGAGGGGAGCCGTACCTATGGCTACACCTTC
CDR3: CASSVSEGSRTYGYTF

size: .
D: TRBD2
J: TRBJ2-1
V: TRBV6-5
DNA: TGTGCCAGCAGTTACGGGGCGGGGGGCTCCTACAATGAGCAGTTCTTC
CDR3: CASSYGAGGSYNEQFF

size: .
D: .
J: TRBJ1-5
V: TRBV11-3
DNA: TGTGCCAGCGGACTTAATCGGGGTGAGTATAGCAATCAGCCCCAGCATTTT
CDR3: CASGLNRGEYSNQPQHF

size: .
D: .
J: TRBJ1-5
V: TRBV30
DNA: TGTGCCTGGAGTCGGGGGGCTACCCAGCCCCAGCATTTT
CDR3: CAWSRGATQPQHF

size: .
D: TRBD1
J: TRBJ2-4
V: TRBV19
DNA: TGTGCCAGTAATCAGGGGGACCTGACCTTAGCCAAAAACATTCAGTACTTC
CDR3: CASNQGDLTLAKNIQYF

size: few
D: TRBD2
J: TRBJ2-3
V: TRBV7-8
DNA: TGTGCCAGCAGCCCCCCCGGACTAGCGGGGCACACAGATACGCAGTATTTT
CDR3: CASSPPGLAGHTDTQYF

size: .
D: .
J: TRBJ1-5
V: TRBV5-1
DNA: TGCGCCAGCAGCTTGGACGGGGATCAGCCCCAGCATTTT
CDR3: CASSLDGDQPQHF

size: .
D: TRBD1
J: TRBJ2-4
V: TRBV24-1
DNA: TGTGCCACCAGTGATATTACCGGGACAGGGAATGTCATTCAGTACTTC
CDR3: CATSDITGTGNVIQYF

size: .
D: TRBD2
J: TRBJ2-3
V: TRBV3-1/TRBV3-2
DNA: TGTGCCAGCAGCCCCAGACTAGCGGGCGCCGATATGGGTACGCAGTATTTT
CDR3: CASSPRLAGADMGTQYF

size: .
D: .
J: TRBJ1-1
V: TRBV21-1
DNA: TGTGCCAGCAGCAAAAACAGGGTTTCGAACACTGAAGCTTTCTTT
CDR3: CASSKNRVSNTEAFF

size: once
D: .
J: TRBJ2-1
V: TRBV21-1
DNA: TGTGCCAGCAGCACGGGACTAGCGGGAGACAATGAGCAGTTCTTC
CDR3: CASSTGLAGDNEQFF

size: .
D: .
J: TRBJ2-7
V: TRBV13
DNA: TGTGCCAGCAGCCCAGGCAGGAGCGGCGAGCAGTACTTC
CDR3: CASSPGRSGEQYF

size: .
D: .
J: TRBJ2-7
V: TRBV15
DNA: TGTGCCACCAGCAGAAAAGATGGGGCAGCCTACGAGCAGTACTTC
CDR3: CATSRKDGAAYEQYF

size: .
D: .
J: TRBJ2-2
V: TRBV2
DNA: TGTGCCAGCAGAGTACAGGGCTCAGGGGAGCTGTTTTTT
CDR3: CASRVQGSGELFF

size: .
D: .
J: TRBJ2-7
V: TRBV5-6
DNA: TGTGCCAGCAGCTTCAGGGGCAGCTCCTACGAGCAGTACTTC
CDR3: CASSFRGSSYEQYF

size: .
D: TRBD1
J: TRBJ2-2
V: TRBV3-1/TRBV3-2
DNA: TGTGCCAGCAGCCAGCCCCGGACAGGTTTTAACACCGGGGAGCTGTTTTTT
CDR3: CASSQPRTGFNTGELFF

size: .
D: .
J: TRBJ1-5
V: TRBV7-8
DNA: TGTGCCAGCAGCCCCATGGGGGGGTTCGGCAATCAGCCCCAGCATTTT
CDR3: CASSPMGGFGNQPQHF

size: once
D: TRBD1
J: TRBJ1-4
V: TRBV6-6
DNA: TGTGCCAGCAGTAGGGGACAGGGGAATGAAAAACTGTTTTTT
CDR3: CASSRGQGNEKLFF

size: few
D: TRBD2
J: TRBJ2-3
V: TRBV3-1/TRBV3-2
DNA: TGTGCCAGCACCCGGGGGGGAAGCACAGATACGCAGTATTTT
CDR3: CASTRGGSTDTQYF

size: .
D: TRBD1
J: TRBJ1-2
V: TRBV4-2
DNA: TGTGCCAGCAGTCTCGACAGGGGGCGAGGCTACACCTTC
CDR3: CASSLDRGRGYTF

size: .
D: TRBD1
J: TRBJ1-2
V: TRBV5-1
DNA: TGCGCCAGCAGCAGACGGACAGGGGGCTATGGCTACACCTTC
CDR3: CASSRRTGGYGYTF

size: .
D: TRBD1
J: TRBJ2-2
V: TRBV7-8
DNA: TGTGCCAGCACGGTCACCGGGACAGGGGTCGGGGAGCTGTTTTTT
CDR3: CASTVTGTGVGELFF